The rows below give T cell receptor beta chains drawn from one sample of a study of T-cell reconstitution after alpha-beta-depleted transplantation in children. TCRdb itself ran the PCR reads through MiXCR, one entry per CDR3 protein. The sample yields about 410,000 distinct CDR3 sequences, 20% seen once. The sample here was PBMCs from the stem cell graft donor, taken from the stem cell graft. These receptors were obtained from a human donor who donated a stem cell graft to a child with acute myeloid leukemia. The CDR3 runs from the conserved cysteine through the conserved F or W. Each record gives: D gene, clone size, J gene, V gene, CDR3 DNA, CDR3 protein. The D gene is left open where the match is weak. Not every row has a clone size; where given, it reads once, few, many or a size class.

>NA|NA|TRBJ2-3|TRBV6-1
TGTGCCAGCAGCCCCGGGGCGCCAGGTACGCAGTATTTT
CASSPGAPGTQYF
>NA|NA|TRBJ2-7|TRBV28
TGTGCCAGCAGCCCCCTCTCGGACAGAACCTTCTACGAGCAGTACTTC
CASSPLSDRTFYEQYF
>NA|few|TRBJ1-2|TRBV20-1
TGCAGTGCTAGAGCCGTGCTAGGGGGCTACACCTTC
CSARAVLGGYTF
>NA|NA|TRBJ1-2|TRBV7-2
TGTGCCAGCAGCTTACCACCACCCTATGGCTACACCTTC
CASSLPPPYGYTF
>NA|NA|TRBJ2-7|TRBV7-2
TGTGCCAGCAGCCCGGGACCGCCCTACGAGCAGTACTTC
CASSPGPPYEQYF
>TRBD1|many|TRBJ2-7|TRBV20-1
TGCAGTGCCACCTCGGACAGGGAAAACTCCTACGAGCAGTACTTC
CSATSDRENSYEQYF
>NA|NA|TRBJ2-3|TRBV7-3
TGTGCCAGCAGCACCGGACTCGGGGGTACGCAGTATTTT
CASSTGLGGTQYF
>NA|many|TRBJ2-5|TRBV7-3
TGTGCCAGCAGCTTCGGGACGGACGAGCCCCAGTACTTC
CASSFGTDEPQYF
>NA|many|TRBJ1-1|TRBV6-5
TGTGCCAGCAGTTACTCGTTGTGGCAGGAAGCTTTCTTT
CASSYSLWQEAFF
>NA|NA|TRBJ1-1|TRBV12-3/TRBV12-4
TGTGCCAGCAGTCCGGGCGACGGGCCCCAAAATGAAGCTTTCTTT
CASSPGDGPQNEAFF
>NA|few|TRBJ2-1|TRBV24-1
TGTGCCACCAGTGATCAAAGGACAGCTATTAACAATGAGCAGTTCTTC
CATSDQRTAINNEQFF
>NA|many|TRBJ2-2|TRBV15
TGTGCCACCAGCAGAGATGCGAGCGAGACCACCGGGGAGCTGTTTTTT
CATSRDASETTGELFF
>NA|many|TRBJ2-1|TRBV20-1
TGCAGTGCTAGCTGGGACCCCCTCTACAATGAGCAGTTCTTC
CSASWDPLYNEQFF
>NA|many|TRBJ2-3|TRBV5-5
TGTGCCAGCAGCTTTGGCCAGGGCGCCGATACGCAGTATTTT
CASSFGQGADTQYF
>NA|few|TRBJ1-3|TRBV6-5
TGTGCCAGCAGTTACTTTGGGCCCCAAGAACGGTCCGGAAACACCATATATTTT
CASSYFGPQERSGNTIYF
>NA|NA|TRBJ2-1|TRBV11-2
TGTGCCAGCAGCTTACCGACTAGGTTCGAGCAGTTCTTC
CASSLPTRFEQFF
>NA|many|TRBJ2-1|TRBV20-1
TGCAGTGCTAGAGATCCGAGGGAACGAACCTCCTACAATGAGCAGTTCTTC
CSARDPRERTSYNEQFF
>TRBD1|NA|TRBJ2-7|TRBV6-2/TRBV6-3
TGTGCCAGCAGTTATATGGGACAGGGTCCCTACGAGCAGTACTTC
CASSYMGQGPYEQYF
>TRBD2|few|TRBJ2-7|TRBV6-1
TGTGCCAGCAGTCAGCTAGCGGGTGGCTACAACGAGCAGTACTTC
CASSQLAGGYNEQYF
>NA|many|TRBJ2-7|TRBV20-1
TGCAGTGCTAAGGTTTCGGGACTGAGGGAGCAGTACTTC
CSAKVSGLREQYF
>NA|NA|TRBJ2-1|TRBV5-6
TGTGCCAGCAGCCCACGAATCAATGAGCAGTTCTTC
CASSPRINEQFF
>NA|many|TRBJ2-7|TRBV29-1
TGCAGCGCCTCACCGCCCGGACACACCTACGAGCAGTACTTC
CSASPPGHTYEQYF
>NA|many|TRBJ1-5|TRBV29-1
TGCAGCGTTGCAGGGAATGCGGATCAGCCCCAGCATTTT
CSVAGNADQPQHF
>NA|once|TRBJ2-3|TRBV12-3/TRBV12-4
TGTGCCAGCAGTTTGGTGGGGATTAGCACAGATACGCAGTATTTT
CASSLVGISTDTQYF